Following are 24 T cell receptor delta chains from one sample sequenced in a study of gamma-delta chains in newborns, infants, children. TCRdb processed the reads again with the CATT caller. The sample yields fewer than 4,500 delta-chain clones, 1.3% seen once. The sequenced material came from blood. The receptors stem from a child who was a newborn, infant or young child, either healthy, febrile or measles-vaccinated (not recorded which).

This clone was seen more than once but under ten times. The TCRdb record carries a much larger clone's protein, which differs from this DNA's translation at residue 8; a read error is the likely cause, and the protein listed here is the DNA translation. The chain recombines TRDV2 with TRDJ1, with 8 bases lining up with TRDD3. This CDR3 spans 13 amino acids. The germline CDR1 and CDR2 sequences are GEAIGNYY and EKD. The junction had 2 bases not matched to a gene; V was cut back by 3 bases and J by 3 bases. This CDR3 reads CACDYWGADKLIF. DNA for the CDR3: TGTGCCTGTGACTACTGGGGGGCCGATAAACTCATCTTT.

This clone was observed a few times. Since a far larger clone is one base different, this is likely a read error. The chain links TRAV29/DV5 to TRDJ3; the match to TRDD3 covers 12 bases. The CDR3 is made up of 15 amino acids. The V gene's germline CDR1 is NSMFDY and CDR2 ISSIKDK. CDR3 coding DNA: TGTGCAGCTACTGGGGGATACTGGGGCACCCGACAGATGTTTTTC. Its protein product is CAATGGYWGTRQMFF.

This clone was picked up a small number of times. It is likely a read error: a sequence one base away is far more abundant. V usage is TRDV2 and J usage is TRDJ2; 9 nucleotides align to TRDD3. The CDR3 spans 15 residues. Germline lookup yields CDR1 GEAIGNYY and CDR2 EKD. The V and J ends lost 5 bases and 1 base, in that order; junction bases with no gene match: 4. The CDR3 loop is CACGILGDLTAQLFF. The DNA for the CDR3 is TGTGCCTGTGGCATACTGGGGGATTTGACAGCACAACTCTTCTTT.

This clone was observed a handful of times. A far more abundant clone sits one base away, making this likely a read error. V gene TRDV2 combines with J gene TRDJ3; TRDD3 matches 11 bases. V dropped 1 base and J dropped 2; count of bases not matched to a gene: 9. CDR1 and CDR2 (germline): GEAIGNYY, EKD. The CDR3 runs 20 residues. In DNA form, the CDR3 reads TGTGCCTGTGACACTTTTACCGCTGGGGGATACACCTGGGACACCCGACAGATGTTTTTC. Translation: CACDTFTAGGYTWDTRQMFF.

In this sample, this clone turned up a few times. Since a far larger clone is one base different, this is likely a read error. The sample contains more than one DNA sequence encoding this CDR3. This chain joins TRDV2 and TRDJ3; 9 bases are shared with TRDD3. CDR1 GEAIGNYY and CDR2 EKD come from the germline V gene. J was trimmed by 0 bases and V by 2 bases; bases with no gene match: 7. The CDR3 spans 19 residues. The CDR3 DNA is TGTGCCTGTGACAAGGTACTGGGGGACCTCTCCTGGGACACCCGACAGATGTTTTTC. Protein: CACDKVLGDLSWDTRQMFF.

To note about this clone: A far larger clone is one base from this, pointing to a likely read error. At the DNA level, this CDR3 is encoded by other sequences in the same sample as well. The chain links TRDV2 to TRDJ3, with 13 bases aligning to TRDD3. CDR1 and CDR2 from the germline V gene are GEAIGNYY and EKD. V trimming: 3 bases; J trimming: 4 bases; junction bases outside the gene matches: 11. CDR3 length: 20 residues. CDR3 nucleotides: TGTGCCTGTGACCCTCTCGTACTGGGGGATACGCCTTGGGACACCCGACAGATGTTTTTC. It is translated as CACDPLVLGDTPWDTRQMFF.

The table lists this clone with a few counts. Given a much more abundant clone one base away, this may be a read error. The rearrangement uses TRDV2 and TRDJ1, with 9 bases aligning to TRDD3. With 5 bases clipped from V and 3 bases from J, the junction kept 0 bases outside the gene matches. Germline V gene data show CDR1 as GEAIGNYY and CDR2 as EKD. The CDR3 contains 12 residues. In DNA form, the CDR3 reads TGTGCCTGTGGGGGATACGCCGATAAACTCATCTTT. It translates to CACGGYADKLIF.

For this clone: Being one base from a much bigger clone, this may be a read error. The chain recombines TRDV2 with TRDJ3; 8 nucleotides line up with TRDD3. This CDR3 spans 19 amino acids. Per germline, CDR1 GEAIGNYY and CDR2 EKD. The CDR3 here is CARDTVLGALSWDTRQMFF. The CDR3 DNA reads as TGTGCCCGTGACACTGTACTGGGGGCCTTATCCTGGGACACCCGACAGATGTTTTTC.

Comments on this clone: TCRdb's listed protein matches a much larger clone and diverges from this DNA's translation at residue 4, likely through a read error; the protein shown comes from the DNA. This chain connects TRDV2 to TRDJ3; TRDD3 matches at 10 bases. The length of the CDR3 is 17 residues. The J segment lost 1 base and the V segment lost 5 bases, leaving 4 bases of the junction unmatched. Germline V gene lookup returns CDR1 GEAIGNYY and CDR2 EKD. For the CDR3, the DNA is TGTGCCTGTGGCAGGGGGATACGGTCCTGGGACACCCGACAGATGTTTTTC. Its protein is CACGRGIRSWDTRQMFF.

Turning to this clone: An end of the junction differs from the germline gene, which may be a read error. Written as DNA, the CDR3 is TGTGCCTGTGACACCGTTCGGTCCAGGGGGACCCCCGAGACCGATAACCTCATCTTT. Its protein is CACDTVRSRGTPETDNLIF. This chain joins TRDV2 and TRDJ1, with D perhaps matching TRDD3 (6 bases). Germline loops: CDR1 GEAIGNYY, CDR2 EKD. The length of the CDR3 is 19 residues.

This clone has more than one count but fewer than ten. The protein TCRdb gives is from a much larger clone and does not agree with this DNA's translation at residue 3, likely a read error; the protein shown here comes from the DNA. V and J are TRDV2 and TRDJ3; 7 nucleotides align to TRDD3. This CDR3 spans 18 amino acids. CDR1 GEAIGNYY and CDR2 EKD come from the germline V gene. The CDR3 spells CARDTWGPGSWDTRQMFF. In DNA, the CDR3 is TGTGCCCGTGACACCTGGGGGCCGGGCTCCTGGGACACCCGACAGATGTTTTTC.

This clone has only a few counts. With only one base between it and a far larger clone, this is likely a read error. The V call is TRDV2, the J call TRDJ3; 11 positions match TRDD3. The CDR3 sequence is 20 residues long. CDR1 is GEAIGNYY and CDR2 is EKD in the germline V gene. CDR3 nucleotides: TGTGCCTGTGACACCGTACTGGGGGATAAAAGCTCCCGGGACACCCGACAGATGTTTTTC. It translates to CACDTVLGDKSSRDTRQMFF.

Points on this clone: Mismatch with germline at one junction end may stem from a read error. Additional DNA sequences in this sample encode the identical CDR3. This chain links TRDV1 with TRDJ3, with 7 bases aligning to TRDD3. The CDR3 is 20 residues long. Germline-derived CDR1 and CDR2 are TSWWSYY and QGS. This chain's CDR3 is CALGELGDNKLSWDTRQMFF. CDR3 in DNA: TGTGCTCTTGGGGAACTAGGGGATAATAAATTGTCCTGGGACACCAGACAGATGTTTTTC.

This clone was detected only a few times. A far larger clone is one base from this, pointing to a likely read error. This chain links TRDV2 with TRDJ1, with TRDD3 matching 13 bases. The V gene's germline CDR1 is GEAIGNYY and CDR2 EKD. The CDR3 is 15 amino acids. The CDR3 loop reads CARDKLGDTIDKLIF. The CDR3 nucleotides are TGTGCCCGTGACAAACTGGGGGATACGATCGATAAACTCATCTTT.

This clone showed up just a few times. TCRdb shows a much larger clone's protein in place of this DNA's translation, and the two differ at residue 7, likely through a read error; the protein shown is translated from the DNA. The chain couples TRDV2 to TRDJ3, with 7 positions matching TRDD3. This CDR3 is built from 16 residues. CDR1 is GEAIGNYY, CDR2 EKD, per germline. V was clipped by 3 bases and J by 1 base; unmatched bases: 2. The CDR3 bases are TGTGCCTGTGACTGGGGGAGATCCTGGGACACCCGACAGATGTTTTTC. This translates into CACDWGRSWDTRQMFF.

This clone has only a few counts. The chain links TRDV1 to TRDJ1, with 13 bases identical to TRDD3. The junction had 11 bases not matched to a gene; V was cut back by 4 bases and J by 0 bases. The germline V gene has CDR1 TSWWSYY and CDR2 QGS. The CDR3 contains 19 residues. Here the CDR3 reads CALGGPPTGGYEYTDKLIF. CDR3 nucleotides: TGTGCTCTTGGGGGCCCTCCTACTGGGGGATACGAGTACACCGATAAACTCATCTTT.

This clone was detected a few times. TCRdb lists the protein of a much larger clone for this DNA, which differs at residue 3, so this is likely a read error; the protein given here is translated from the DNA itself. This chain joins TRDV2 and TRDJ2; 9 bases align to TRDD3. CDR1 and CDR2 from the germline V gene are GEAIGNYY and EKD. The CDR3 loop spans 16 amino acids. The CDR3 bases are TGTGCCCGTGACACCGTGGGGGATACTTTGACAGCACAACTCTTCTTT. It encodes CARDTVGDTLTAQLFF.

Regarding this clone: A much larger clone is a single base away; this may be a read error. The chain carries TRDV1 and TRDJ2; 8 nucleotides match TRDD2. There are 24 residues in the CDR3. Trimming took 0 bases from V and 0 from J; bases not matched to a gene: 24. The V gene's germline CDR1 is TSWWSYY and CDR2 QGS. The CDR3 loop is CALGELGLPTRWGVRFALTAQLFF. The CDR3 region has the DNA TGTGCTCTTGGGGAACTCGGTCTTCCTACGCGGTGGGGGGTACGCTTCGCTTTGACAGCACAACTCTTCTTT.

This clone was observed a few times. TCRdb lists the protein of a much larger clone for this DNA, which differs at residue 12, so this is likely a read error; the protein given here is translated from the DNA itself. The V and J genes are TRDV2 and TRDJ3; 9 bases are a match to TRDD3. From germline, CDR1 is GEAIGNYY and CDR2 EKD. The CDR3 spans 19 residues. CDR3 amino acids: CACDKVLGDLSRDTRQMFF. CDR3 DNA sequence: TGTGCCTGTGACAAAGTACTGGGGGACCTCTCCAGGGACACCCGACAGATGTTTTTC.

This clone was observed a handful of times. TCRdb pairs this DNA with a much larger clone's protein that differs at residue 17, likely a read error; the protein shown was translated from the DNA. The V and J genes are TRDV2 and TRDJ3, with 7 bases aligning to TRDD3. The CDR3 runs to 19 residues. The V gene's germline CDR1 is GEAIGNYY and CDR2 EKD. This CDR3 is CACDTAGYITSWDTRQVFF. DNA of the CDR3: TGTGCCTGTGACACGGCGGGATACATTACCTCCTGGGACACCCGACAGGTGTTTTTC.

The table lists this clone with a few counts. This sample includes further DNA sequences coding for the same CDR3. The CDR3 sequence is CAFSSGPFLTAQLFF. For the CDR3, the DNA is TGTGCCTTTAGTAGCGGACCCTTTTTGACGGCGCAACTCTTCTTT. The chain combines TRDV3 with TRDJ2; D not certain. The CDR3 extends over 15 amino acids. V shed 0 bases and J shed 11 bases, with 22 bases lying between them. The V gene's germline CDR1 is TVYSNPD and CDR2 GDNSRS (reference sequence).

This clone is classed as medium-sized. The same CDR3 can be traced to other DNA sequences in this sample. CDR3 sequence reads: CAFGLGDSSWDTRQMFF. The CDR3 coding sequence is TGTGCCTTTGGACTGGGGGATAGCTCCTGGGACACCCGACAGATGTTTTTC. The rearrangement links TRDV3 to TRDJ3, with TRDD3 matching over 11 bases. Trimming took 2 bases from V and 0 from J; bases not matched to a gene: 3. The germline V gene has CDR1 TVYSNPD and CDR2 GDNSRS (reference sequence). The CDR3 has 17 residues.

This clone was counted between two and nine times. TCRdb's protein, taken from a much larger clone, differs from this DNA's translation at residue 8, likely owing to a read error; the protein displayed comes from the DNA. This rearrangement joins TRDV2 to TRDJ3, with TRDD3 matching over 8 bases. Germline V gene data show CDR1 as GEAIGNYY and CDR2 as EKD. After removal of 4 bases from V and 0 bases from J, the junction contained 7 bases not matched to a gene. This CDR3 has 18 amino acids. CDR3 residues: CACDQLGASSWDTRQMFF. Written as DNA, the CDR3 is TGTGCCTGTGATCAACTGGGGGCTAGCTCCTGGGACACCCGACAGATGTTTTTC.

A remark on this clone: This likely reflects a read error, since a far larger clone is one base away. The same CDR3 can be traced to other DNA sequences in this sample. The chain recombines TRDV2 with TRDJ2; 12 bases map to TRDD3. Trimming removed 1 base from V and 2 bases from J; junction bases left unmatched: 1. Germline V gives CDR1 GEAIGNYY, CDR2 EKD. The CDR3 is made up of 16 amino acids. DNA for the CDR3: TGTGCCTGTGACACACTGGGGGATACCTTGACAGCACAACTCTTCTTT. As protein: CACDTLGDTLTAQLFF.